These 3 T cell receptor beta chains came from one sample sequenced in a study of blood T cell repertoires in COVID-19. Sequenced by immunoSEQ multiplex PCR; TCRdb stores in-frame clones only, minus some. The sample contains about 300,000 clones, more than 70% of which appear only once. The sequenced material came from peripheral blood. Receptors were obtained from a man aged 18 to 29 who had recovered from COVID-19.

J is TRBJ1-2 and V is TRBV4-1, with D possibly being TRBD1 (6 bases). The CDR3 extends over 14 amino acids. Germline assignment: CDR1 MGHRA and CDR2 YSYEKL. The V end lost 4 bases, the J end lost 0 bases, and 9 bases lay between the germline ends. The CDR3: CASSRTVANYGYTF. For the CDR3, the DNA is TGCGCCAGCAGCCGGACAGTTGCTAACTATGGCTACACCTTC.

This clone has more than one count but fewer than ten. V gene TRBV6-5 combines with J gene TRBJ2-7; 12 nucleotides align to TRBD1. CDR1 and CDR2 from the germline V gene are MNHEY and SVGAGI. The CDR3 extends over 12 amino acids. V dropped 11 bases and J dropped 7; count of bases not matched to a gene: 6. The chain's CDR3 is CAGDRGRGEQYF. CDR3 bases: TGTGCCGGGGACAGGGGGCGGGGGGAGCAGTACTTC.

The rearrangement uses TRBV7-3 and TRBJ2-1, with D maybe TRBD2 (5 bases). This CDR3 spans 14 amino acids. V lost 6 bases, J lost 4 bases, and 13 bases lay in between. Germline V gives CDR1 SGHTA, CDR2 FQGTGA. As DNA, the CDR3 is TGTGCCAGCAGTCCTCCGGGATCATACAATGAGCAGTTCTTC. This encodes CASSPPGSYNEQFF.